This TCR beta chain emerged from a study of memory CD4+ T cells and cytomegalovirus serostatus. The overall study: Healthy Belgian adult donors included 9 or 10 CMV-positive and some 25 CMV-negative people.

The CDR3 contains 17 residues. V dropped 1 base and J dropped 2 bases, with 15 bases sitting between them. CDR1 is GTSNPN and CDR2 is SVGIG in the germline V gene (reference sequence). Assay used: immunoSEQ multiplex PCR; TCRdb lists only in-frame clones, some missing. The sample contains tens of thousands of clones, approximately 82% of which appear only once. Overall study findings and caveats: The CMV-associated TCR signature appears largely within the CD4+ memory repertoire.

The sort gate was single viable CD3+CD4+CD8-CD45RO+ cells for memory CD4+ T cells. As regards this clone: Its antigen is not identified.

This sequence was found in an adult in good health and CMV-seronegative. Some clones in this sample may be carry-over from other donors' samples. Sequencing was performed on memory CD4+ T cells from blood. The rearrangement joins TRBV30 to TRBJ2-6, with D perhaps matching TRBD2 (6 bases). The CDR3 reads CAWSARVPGAGANVLTF. The CDR3 nucleotides read TGTGCCTGGAGTGCTCGAGTCCCGGGGGCTGGGGCCAACGTCCTGACTTTC.